This T cell receptor beta chain derives from a study of T cells after yellow fever vaccination. Broader study findings: Peaking on day 5 versus 15, the secondary response was faster but weaker. Among primary-vaccination clones, most reappeared after the booster, at 96% for CD4 and about 90% for CD8.

TCRdb passed the 5' RACE reads through MiXCR, listing each CDR3 protein once. Of some 240,000 distinct CDR3 sequences listed, less than 3.5% are singletons. In germline, CDR1 is SGDLS, CDR2 YYNGEE. The CDR3 length is 12 residues. V dropped 0 bases and J dropped 9 bases, with 9 bases sitting between them. Details on this clonotype: As yet, its antigen is unknown.

The sample consisted of CD4+ T cells sorted from PBMCs, taken 10 days after the yellow fever booster vaccination. The V and J genes are TRBV9 and TRBJ1-2; the D is unclear. This clonotype was obtained from a man in his late teens or twenties who received the YFV17D yellow fever vaccine. The CDR3 DNA reads TGTGCCAGCAGCGTAGATCGGTCCCGCTACACCTTC. Translation gives CASSVDRSRYTF. The full variable domain, with the rest looked up from reference TRBV9 and TRBJ1-2, is DSGVTQTPKHLITATGQRVTLRCSPRSGDLSVYWYQQSLDQGLQFLIQYYNGEERAKGNILERFSAQQFPDLHSELNLSSLELGDSALYFCASSVDRSRYTFGSGTRLTVV.